These T cell receptor beta chains were read from a single sample in a study of blood T cells in healthy people across ages. One entry per CDR3 protein, called by TCRdb with MiXCR from the 5' RACE reads. The sample carries some 1,500,000 distinct CDR3 sequences, approximately 39% recorded once. The sequenced material came from blood. These receptors originate from a woman under 30 in good health. CDR3s include the opening cysteine and the closing phenylalanine or tryptophan.

>TRBJ2-7|TRBV5-1
CASSAARTSGNYEQYF
>TRBJ2-4|TRBV3-1
CASSVKQQAPEQYF
>TRBJ2-7|TRBV11-2
CASSPTSSYEQYF
>TRBJ2-2|TRBV20-1
CSAGQTGDGELFF
>TRBJ2-5|TRBV29-1
CSVGPGVETQYF
>TRBJ2-1|TRBV9
CASSVAPRGDNEQFF
>TRBJ2-5|TRBV7-9
CASSGGSSRSQYF
>TRBJ1-2|TRBV28
CASSFGRYYGYTF
>TRBJ1-1|TRBV12-3/TRBV12-4
CASSPRRVSEAFF
>TRBJ2-7|TRBV7-9
CASSQLGQSWDEQYF
>TRBJ2-5|TRBV12-3/TRBV12-4
CASSTSGGRQETQYF
>TRBJ1-2|TRBV2
CASTGLHGSSGYTF
>TRBJ2-1|TRBV12-3/TRBV12-4
CASSVGWGVEQFF
>TRBJ2-5|TRBV4-1
CASSQVSGADNEQYF
>TRBJ1-6|TRBV6-2/TRBV6-3
CASSWQGPSPLHF
>TRBJ1-1|TRBV29-1
CSATSGWVTEAFF
>TRBJ2-7|TRBV4-3
CASSQGVSGVYEQYF
>TRBJ1-1|TRBV20-1
CSAKGEGWNTEAFF
>TRBJ2-1|TRBV7-9
CASSLSPHEQFF
>TRBJ2-7|TRBV5-1
CASSFGARGYEQYF
>TRBJ1-2|TRBV12-5
CASGGTAKNYGYTF
>TRBJ2-2|TRBV9
CASSTSGPGELFF
>TRBJ2-1|TRBV6-5
CASSYSRDREREQFF
>TRBJ1-4|TRBV12-3/TRBV12-4
CASRIREMVNEKLFF
>TRBJ1-6|TRBV27
CAGGRLGWPPHF
>TRBJ2-2|TRBV11-2
CASSRTSGGAGELFF
>TRBJ2-1|TRBV7-9
CASSRDSGGNEQFF
>TRBJ2-2|TRBV6-2/TRBV6-3
CASKEGLAVLTNTGELFF
>TRBJ2-1|TRBV5-1
CASSLGGFDNEQFF
>TRBJ1-1|TRBV5-1
CASSLAVQRNTEAFF
>TRBJ2-6|TRBV25-1
CASMGQGDSGANVLTF
>TRBJ1-1|TRBV20-1
CSAIPQGNTEAFF
>TRBJ2-1|TRBV10-3
CATSYRLRGSQKNEQFF